This entry lists 15 T cell receptor beta chains sequenced from one sample in a study of early T cells in non-severe SARS-CoV-2 infection. Each CDR3 protein is one row after TCRdb ran MiXCR on the 5' RACE reads. The table includes some 71,000 distinct CDR3 sequences, roughly 15% detected once. Material for sequencing was whole blood. The receptors shown here come from an adult who was a healthcare worker with PCR-confirmed SARS-CoV-2 infection or an uninfected control (not recorded which).

This clonotype was detected a few times. The chain is built from TRBV16 and TRBJ2-7; 9 bases match TRBD1. J gave up 4 bases and V 1 base, and 2 bases lay outside the gene matches. There are 14 residues in the CDR3. The V gene's germline CDR1 is KGHSY and CDR2 FQNENV. The CDR3 loop reads CASSQLDRGYEQYF. Written as DNA, the CDR3 is TGTGCCAGCAGCCAATTGGACAGGGGTTACGAGCAGTACTTC.

The J gene is TRBJ1-1, the V gene TRBV5-1; D may be TRBD1 (6 bases). V shed 4 bases and J shed 4 bases, with 17 bases lying between them. Per the germline V gene, CDR1 is SGHRS and CDR2 is YFSETQ. The CDR3 runs 15 residues. The CDR3: CASSLVGGAGTEAFF. For the CDR3, the DNA is TGCGCCAGCAGCCTGGTCGGGGGGGCTGGCACTGAAGCTTTCTTT.

The chain couples TRBV6-1 to TRBJ1-6; D is ambiguous. Trimming took off 3 bases at V and 16 bases at J, with 16 bases between the two ends. CDR3 length: 13 amino acids. The V gene's germline CDR1 is MNHNS and CDR2 SASEGT. This CDR3 reads CASSESSGPPLHF. The CDR3 DNA follows: TGTGCCAGCAGTGAGTCCTCCGGGCCCCCTCTCCACTTT.

This clonotype was found many times. The gene calls are TRBV7-3 and TRBJ2-7, with 7 nucleotides matching TRBD1. Looked up from germline, CDR1 is SGHTA and CDR2 is FQGTGA. V was clipped by 5 bases and J by 4 bases; unmatched bases: 11. This CDR3 has 15 residues. As DNA, the CDR3 is TGTGCCAGCAGCAAGAGCGCCGACAGGGTGTACGAGCAGTACTTC. It specifies CASSKSADRVYEQYF.

This clonotype was counted only a few times. The genes are TRBV7-2 and TRBJ1-2, with 9 bases aligning to TRBD1. CDR3 size: 13 residues. The germline V gene has CDR1 SGHTA and CDR2 FQGNSA. V trimming: 5 bases; J trimming: 6 bases; junction bases outside the gene matches: 4. The CDR3 spells CASSVQGANGYTF. CDR3 nucleotide sequence: TGTGCCAGCAGCGTACAGGGGGCTAATGGCTACACCTTC.

This clonotype was recorded at least ten times. The chain uses TRBV7-3 and TRBJ1-6, with TRBD1 as a possible D gene (5 bases). The germline V gene encodes CDR1 SGHTA and CDR2 FQGTGA. This CDR3 has 14 residues. The germline V and J ends were trimmed by 8 bases and 6 bases, with 14 bases remaining between them. CDR3 DNA: TGTGCCAGCGCCCTCCAGGGCTCTAATTCACCCCTCCACTTT. It translates to CASALQGSNSPLHF.

The chain links TRBV7-9 to TRBJ1-6; D is unclear. V lost 5 bases, J lost 0 bases, and 14 bases lay in between. This CDR3 comprises 17 residues. CDR1 and CDR2 from the germline V gene are SEHNR and FQNEAQ (reference sequence). This CDR3 reads CASSVQPGSSYNSPLHF. The CDR3 region has the DNA TGTGCCAGCAGCGTCCAACCCGGGAGCTCCTATAATTCACCCCTCCACTTT. Full variable domain (outside the CDR3, taken from reference TRBV7-9 and TRBJ1-6): DTGVSQNPRHKITKRGQNVTFRCDPISEHNRLYWYRQTLGQGPEFLTYFQNEAQLEKSRLLSDRFSAERPKGSFSTLEIQRTEQGDSAMYLCASSVQPGSSYNSPLHFGNGTRLTVT.

The gene calls are TRBV9 and TRBJ1-6; 7 nucleotides match TRBD1. CDR1 SGDLS and CDR2 YYNGEE come from the germline V gene. The CDR3 is 16 amino acids. Losses at the gene ends were 1 base for V and 5 bases for J; bases not matched to a gene: 6. CDR3 residues: CASSVSDRVDNSPLHF. The CDR3 bases are TGTGCCAGCAGCGTAAGTGACAGGGTGGATAATTCACCCCTCCACTTT.

This clonotype was seen a handful of times. This chain uses TRBV7-9 with TRBJ2-3, with 8 bases fitting TRBD2. Germline assignment: CDR1 SEHNR and CDR2 FQNEAQ (reference sequence). Germline trimming cut 7 bases from V and 1 base from J; bases unmatched to any gene: 7. There are 15 residues in the CDR3. CDR3 bases: TGTGCCAGCACCTCGCGGCGGGGGGGCACAGATACGCAGTATTTT. Residues: CASTSRRGGTDTQYF.

In this sample, this clonotype turned up a few times. The chain has TRBV12-3 or TRBV12-4 and TRBJ1-6; 7 nucleotides match TRBD1. Trimming at V came to 3 bases and at J to 9 bases, leaving 8 bases not matched to a gene. CDR3 length equals 15 residues. CDR3 nucleotides: TGTGCCAGCAGTTTCGCGACAGGGTGGGGTTCACCCCTCCACTTT. It specifies CASSFATGWGSPLHF.

The J gene is TRBJ1-6, the V gene TRBV10-3; the D gene is possibly TRBD1 (6 bases). The CDR3 is 14 residues long. Trimming removed 10 bases at V and 5 bases at J, with 15 bases between. CDR1 and CDR2 from the germline V gene are ENHRY and SYGVKD. CDR3 sequence (DNA): TGTGCCACCCGGGGTTACAGGGATAATTCACCCCTCCACTTT. It encodes CATRGYRDNSPLHF.

The CDR3 spells CASSQGLWAYGYTF. CDR3 in DNA: TGTGCCAGCAGCCAAGGGCTCTGGGCCTATGGCTACACCTTC. The V and J genes are TRBV14 and TRBJ1-2, with unresolved D. Germline-derived CDR1 and CDR2 are SGHDN and FVKESK. The V end lost 1 base, the J end lost 4 bases, and 10 bases lay between the germline ends. This CDR3 has 14 residues.

V gene TRBV18 combines with J gene TRBJ2-7; perhaps TRBD1 as D (5 bases). CDR1 and CDR2 (germline): KGHSH, LQKENI. Trimming pared 1 base from V and 1 base from J, leaving 17 bases between. The CDR3 runs 17 residues. CDR3 nucleotides: TGTGCCAGCTCACCACTAGGGGCGGCACCTCAATCCTACGAGCAGTACTTC. Its translation is CASSPLGAAPQSYEQYF.

This clonotype was counted at least ten times. V usage is TRBV28 and J usage is TRBJ2-5; 9 bases are a match to TRBD1. The CDR3 has 16 residues. The trim removed 3 bases at V and 5 bases at J, leaving 10 bases unmatched. Per germline, CDR1 MDHEN and CDR2 SYDVKM. For the CDR3, the DNA is TGTGCCAGCAGTTTTAGTACAGGGGGCCCATCGGAGACCCAGTACTTC. Residues: CASSFSTGGPSETQYF.

The rearrangement links TRBV5-1 to TRBJ2-1, with 7 bases that match TRBD1. The ends lost 3 bases at V and 8 bases at J; junction bases unmatched: 8. This CDR3 spans 14 amino acids. Germline CDR1 SGHRS, CDR2 YFSETQ. The CDR3 DNA sequence: TGCGCCAGCAGCTCGGGACAGATAGCCGATGAGCAGTTCTTC. It encodes CASSSGQIADEQFF. The variable domain in full, with the rest retrieved from reference TRBV5-1 and TRBJ2-1, is KAGVTQTPRYLIKTRGQQVTLSCSPISGHRSVSWYQQTPGQGLQFLFEYFSETQRNKGNFPGRFSGRQFSNSRSEMNVSTLELGDSALYLCASSSGQIADEQFFGPGTRLTVL.